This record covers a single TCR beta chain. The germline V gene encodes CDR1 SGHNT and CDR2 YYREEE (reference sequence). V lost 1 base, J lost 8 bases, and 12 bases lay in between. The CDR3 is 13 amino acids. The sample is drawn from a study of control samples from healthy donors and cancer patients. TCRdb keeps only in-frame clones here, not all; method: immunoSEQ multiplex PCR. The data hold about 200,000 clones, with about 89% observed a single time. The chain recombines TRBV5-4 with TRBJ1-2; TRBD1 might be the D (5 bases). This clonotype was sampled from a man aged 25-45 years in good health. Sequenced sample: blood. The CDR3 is CASSLQGSRGYTF. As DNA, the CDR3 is TGTGCCAGCAGCTTGCAGGGTTCTAGGGGCTACACCTTC.